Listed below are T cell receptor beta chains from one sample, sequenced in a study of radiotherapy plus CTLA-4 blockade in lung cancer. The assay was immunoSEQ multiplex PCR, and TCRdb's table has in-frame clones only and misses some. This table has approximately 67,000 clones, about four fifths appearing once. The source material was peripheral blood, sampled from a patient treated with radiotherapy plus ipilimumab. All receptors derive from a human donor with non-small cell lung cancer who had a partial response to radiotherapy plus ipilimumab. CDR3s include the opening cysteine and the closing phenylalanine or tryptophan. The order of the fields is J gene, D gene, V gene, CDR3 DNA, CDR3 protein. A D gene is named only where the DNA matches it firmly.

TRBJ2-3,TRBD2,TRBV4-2,TGTGCCAGCAGCCGCGGACTAGCGGGAGGGTTCATGCGGGGTCCAGATACGCAGTATTTT,CASSRGLAGGFMRGPDTQYF
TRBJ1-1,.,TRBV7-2,TGTGCCAGCAGCTTATTTGGGGCTAGTACTGAAGCTTTCTTT,CASSLFGASTEAFF
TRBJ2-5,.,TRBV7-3,TGTGCCAGCAGCCCCGGGTTACAAGAGACCCAGTACTTC,CASSPGLQETQYF
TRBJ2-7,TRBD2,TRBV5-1,TGCGCCAGCAGCTTGGGGGGCGGGAGAACCTCCTACGAGCAGTACTTC,CASSLGGGRTSYEQYF
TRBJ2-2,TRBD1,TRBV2,TGTGCCAGCAAATCACAGGGGGTCCGGAACACCGGGGAGCTGTTTTTT,CASKSQGVRNTGELFF
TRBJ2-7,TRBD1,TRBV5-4,TGTGCCAGCAGCCGCGGACAGGGGAGCTCCTACGAGCAGTACTTC,CASSRGQGSSYEQYF
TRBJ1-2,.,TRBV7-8,TGTGCCAGCAGCTTAGAACAGAACTATGGCTACACCTTC,CASSLEQNYGYTF
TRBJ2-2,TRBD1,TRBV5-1,TGCGCCAGCAGCTGGGGACAGGGGGCAAGAACCGGGGAGCTGTTTTTT,CASSWGQGARTGELFF
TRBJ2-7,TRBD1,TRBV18,TGTGCCAGCTCATATGTCGGGACAGGGGGCGGCTACGAGCAGTACTTC,CASSYVGTGGGYEQYF
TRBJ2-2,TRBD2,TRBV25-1,TGTGCCAGCACTCGGGAGGGGCCCGGGGAGCTGTTTTTT,CASTREGPGELFF
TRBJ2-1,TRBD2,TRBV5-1,TGCGCCAGCAGCTTGTGGACTAGCGCCTCCTACAATGAGCAGTTCTTC,CASSLWTSASYNEQFF
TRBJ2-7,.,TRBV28,TGTGCCAGCACCACTAGACTGTTACCCTACGAGCAGTACTTC,CASTTRLLPYEQYF
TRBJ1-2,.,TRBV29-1,TGCAGCGTCCAGGGTCCCAACTATGGCTACACCTTC,CSVQGPNYGYTF
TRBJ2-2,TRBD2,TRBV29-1,TGCAGCGTCGCAAAGGGTAGCGGGAGTGGTAGAACCGGGGAGCTGTTTTTT,CSVAKGSGSGRTGELFF
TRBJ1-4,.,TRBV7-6,TGTGCCAGCAGCCGTGGGCAGGGCGAAAAACTGTTTTTT,CASSRGQGEKLFF
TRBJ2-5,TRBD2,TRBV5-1,TGCGCCAGCAGCCCTTCCGGGACTACCCAAGAGACCCAGTACTTC,CASSPSGTTQETQYF
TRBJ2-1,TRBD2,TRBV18,TGTGCCAGCTCACCTGGGACTAGCGGGAATGAGCAGTTCTTC,CASSPGTSGNEQFF
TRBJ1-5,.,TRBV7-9,TGTGCCAGCAGTGGGGACTCCAATCAGCCCCAGCATTTT,CASSGDSNQPQHF
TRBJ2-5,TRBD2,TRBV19,TGTGCCAGTACCTCCCGGATAGCGGGCAGTGGATCGGAGACCCAGTACTTC,CASTSRIAGSGSETQYF
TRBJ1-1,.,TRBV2,TGTGCCAGCAGCCCCCAGATATCAAACACTGAAGCTTTCTTT,CASSPQISNTEAFF
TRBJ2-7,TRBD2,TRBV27,TGTGCCAGCAGTCGGGGTGGGAGGGGCTGGGAGCAGTACTTC,CASSRGGRGWEQYF
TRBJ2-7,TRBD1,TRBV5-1,TGCGCCAGCAGCTTGATGTCGTTGGGGACAGGGAACGAGCAGTACTTC,CASSLMSLGTGNEQYF
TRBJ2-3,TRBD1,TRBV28,TGTGCCAGCAGTTTAGGACAGGCGCCAGATACGCAGTATTTT,CASSLGQAPDTQYF
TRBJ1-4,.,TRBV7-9,TGTGCCAGCAGCTCCTTACAGGGACTAGACTGGGAAAAACTGTTTTTT,CASSSLQGLDWEKLFF